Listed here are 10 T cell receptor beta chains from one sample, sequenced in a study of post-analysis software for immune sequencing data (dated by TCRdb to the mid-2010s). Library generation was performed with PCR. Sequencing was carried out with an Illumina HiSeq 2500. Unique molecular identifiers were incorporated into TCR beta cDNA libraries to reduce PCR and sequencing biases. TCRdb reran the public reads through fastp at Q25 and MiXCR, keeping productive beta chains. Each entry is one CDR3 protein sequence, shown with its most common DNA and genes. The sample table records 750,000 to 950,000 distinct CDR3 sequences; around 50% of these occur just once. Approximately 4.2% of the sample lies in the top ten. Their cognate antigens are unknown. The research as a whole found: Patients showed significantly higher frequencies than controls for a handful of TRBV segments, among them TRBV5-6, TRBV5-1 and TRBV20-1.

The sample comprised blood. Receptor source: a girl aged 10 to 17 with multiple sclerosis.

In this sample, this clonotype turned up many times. The CDR3 here is CASSLLAGTDTQYF. Written as DNA, the CDR3 is TGTGCCAGCAGTTTGCTAGCGGGCACAGATACGCAGTATTTT. The chain has TRBV12-3 or TRBV12-4 and TRBJ2-3; 7 bases align to TRBD2. Losses at the gene ends were 3 bases for V and 1 base for J; bases not matched to a gene: 1. The CDR3 is 14 amino acids.

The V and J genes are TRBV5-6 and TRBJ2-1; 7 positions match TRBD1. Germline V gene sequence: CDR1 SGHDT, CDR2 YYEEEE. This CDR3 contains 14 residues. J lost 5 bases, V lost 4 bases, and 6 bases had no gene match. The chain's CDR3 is CASSLGQSNNEQFF. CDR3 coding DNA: TGTGCCAGCAGCCTGGGACAGAGCAACAATGAGCAGTTCTTC.

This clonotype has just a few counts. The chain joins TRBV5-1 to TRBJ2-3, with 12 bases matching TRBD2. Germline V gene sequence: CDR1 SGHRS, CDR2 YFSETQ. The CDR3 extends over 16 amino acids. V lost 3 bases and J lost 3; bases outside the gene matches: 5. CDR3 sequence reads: CASSYGLAGPTDTQYF. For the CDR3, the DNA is TGCGCCAGCAGCTACGGACTAGCGGGACCGACAGATACGCAGTATTTT. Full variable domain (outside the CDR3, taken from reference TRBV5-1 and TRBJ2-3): KAGVTQTPRYLIKTRGQQVTLSCSPISGHRSVSWYQQTPGQGLQFLFEYFSETQRNKGNFPGRFSGRQFSNSRSEMNVSTLELGDSALYLCASSYGLAGPTDTQYFGPGTRLTVL.

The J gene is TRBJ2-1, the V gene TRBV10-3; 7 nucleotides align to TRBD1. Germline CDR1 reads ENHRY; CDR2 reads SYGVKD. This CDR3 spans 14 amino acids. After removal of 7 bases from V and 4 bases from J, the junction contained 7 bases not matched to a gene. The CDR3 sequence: CAIKTGTAYNEQFF. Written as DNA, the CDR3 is TGTGCCATCAAGACCGGGACAGCATACAATGAGCAGTTCTTC.

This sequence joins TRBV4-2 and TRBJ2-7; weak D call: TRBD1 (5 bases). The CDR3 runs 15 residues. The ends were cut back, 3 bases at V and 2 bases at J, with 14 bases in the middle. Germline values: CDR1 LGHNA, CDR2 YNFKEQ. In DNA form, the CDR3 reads TGTGCCAGCAGCCAGGGGCTTATCCTTCCCTACGAGCAGTACTTC. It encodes CASSQGLILPYEQYF.

The CDR3 loop reads CASSQARAYGYTF. The CDR3 nucleotides are TGTGCCAGCAGCCAAGCCAGGGCCTATGGCTACACCTTC. V gene TRBV3-1 combines with J gene TRBJ1-2; possibly TRBD1 for D (5 bases). With 1 base removed from V and 4 bases from J, the gap between germline ends came to 7 bases. CDR1 LGHDT and CDR2 YNNKEL come from the germline V gene (reference sequence). The CDR3 is 13 residues long.

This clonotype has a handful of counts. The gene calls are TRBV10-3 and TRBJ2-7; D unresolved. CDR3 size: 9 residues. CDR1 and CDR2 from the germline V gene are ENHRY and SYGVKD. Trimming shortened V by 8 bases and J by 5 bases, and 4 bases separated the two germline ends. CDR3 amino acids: CAIGDEQYF. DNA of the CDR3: TGTGCCATCGGGGACGAGCAGTACTTC.

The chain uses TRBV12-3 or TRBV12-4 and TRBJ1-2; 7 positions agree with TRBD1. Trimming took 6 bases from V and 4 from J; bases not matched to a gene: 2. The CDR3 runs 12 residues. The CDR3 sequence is CASSWDSYGYTF. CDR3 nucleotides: TGTGCCAGCAGCTGGGACAGCTATGGCTACACCTTC.

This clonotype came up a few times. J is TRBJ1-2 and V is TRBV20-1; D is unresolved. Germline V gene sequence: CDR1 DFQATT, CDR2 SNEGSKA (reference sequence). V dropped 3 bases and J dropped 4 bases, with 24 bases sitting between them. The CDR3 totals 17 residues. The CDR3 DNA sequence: TGCAGTGCTAGTTCTGGTAGCTACAGTGTGGATGTCTATGGCTACACCTTC. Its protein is CSASSGSYSVDVYGYTF.

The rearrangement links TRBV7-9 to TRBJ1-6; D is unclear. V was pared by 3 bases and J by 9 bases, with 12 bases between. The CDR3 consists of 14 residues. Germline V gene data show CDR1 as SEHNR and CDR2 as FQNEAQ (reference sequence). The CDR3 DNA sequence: TGTGCCAGCAGCTTCGCCGTCAAATTTTCACCCCTCCACTTT. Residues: CASSFAVKFSPLHF.